Below, 17 T cell receptor beta chains from the same sample are listed, as sequenced in a study of CD8 T cells in ankylosing spondylitis. Study conclusions and caveats: A TCR beta motif made of about 8 highly homologous variants seemed typical of ankylosing spondylitis blood.

TCRdb passed the 5' RACE reads through MiXCR, listing each CDR3 protein once. The table records 470,000 or so distinct CDR3 sequences, 25% to 30% of them present only once. Their antigens remain unidentified. The material sequenced was blood, either unsorted or a sorted T cell fraction (not recorded which). These receptors were taken from a male donor with ankylosing spondylitis.

This chain links TRBV27 with TRBJ1-1; D is undetermined. The V gene lost 5 bases and the J gene lost 9 bases, with 16 bases spanning the gap. This CDR3 is built from 13 residues. Germline V CDR1 and CDR2: MNHEY, SMNVEV (reference sequence). The CDR3 DNA sequence: TGTGCCAGCAGTGTAAGGACGGACGGACAAGCTTTCTTT. Its translation is CASSVRTDGQAFF.

This chain links TRBV20-1 with TRBJ1-2; D gene uncertain. V dropped 3 bases and J dropped 3 bases, with 14 bases sitting between them. The CDR3 totals 14 residues. Germline V gene lookup returns CDR1 DFQATT and CDR2 SNEGSKA (reference sequence). This CDR3 reads CSARPVGSYYGYTF. In DNA form, the CDR3 reads TGCAGTGCTAGGCCCGTAGGAAGTTACTATGGCTACACCTTC.

This clonotype has only one observation. This sequence joins TRBV5-1 and TRBJ1-5; D is uncertain. The V and J ends lost 7 bases and 0 bases respectively, with 17 bases between them. CDR1 and CDR2 from the germline V gene are SGHRS and YFSETQ. The CDR3 consists of 16 residues. This CDR3 reads CASRPRPDFSNQPQHF. The CDR3 DNA reads TGCGCCAGCCGCCCGAGGCCGGACTTTAGCAATCAGCCCCAGCATTTT. The variable domain in full, completed from reference TRBV5-1 and TRBJ1-5, reads KAGVTQTPRYLIKTRGQQVTLSCSPISGHRSVSWYQQTPGQGLQFLFEYFSETQRNKGNFPGRFSGRQFSNSRSEMNVSTLELGDSALYLCASRPRPDFSNQPQHFGDGTRLSIL.

The V and J genes are TRBV13 and TRBJ2-2; D perhaps matches TRBD2 (5 bases). Between the trimmed V and J ends, which lost 8 bases and 1 base, there was a span of 14 bases. Germline V gives CDR1 PRHDT, CDR2 FYEKMQ (reference sequence). The CDR3 length is 15 residues. DNA of the CDR3: TGTGCCAGCGGTAGGGCGGAGGTGAACACCGGGGAGCTGTTTTTT. Translation: CASGRAEVNTGELFF.

This clonotype occurred a few times. The V and J genes are TRBV6-2 or TRBV6-3 and TRBJ2-2; TRBD2 matches at 8 bases. CDR3 length: 14 amino acids. The V gene end was trimmed by 7 bases and the J gene end by 3 bases; junction bases not matched to a gene: 4. Germline values: CDR1 MNHEY, CDR2 SVGEGT. Written as DNA, the CDR3 is TGTGCCAGCAAGAGCGGGAGTTACACCGGGGAGCTGTTTTTT. Protein product: CASKSGSYTGELFF.

In DNA form, the CDR3 reads TGTGCCAGCAGCAAATCGGAACAGGGGCGCGATGCCTATGGTGCTTTCTTT. It translates to CASSKSEQGRDAYGAFF. The gene calls are TRBV21-1 and TRBJ1-1; the table's D call, TRBD1, has no DNA check behind it. TRBV21-1 has pseudogene status. The CDR3 runs 17 residues.

The rearrangement uses TRBV19 and TRBJ2-1, with D uncertain. Trimming took 3 bases from V and 7 from J, leaving 25 bases between them. The CDR3 totals 18 residues. From germline, CDR1 is LNHDA and CDR2 SQIVND (reference sequence). The CDR3, as DNA: TGTGCCAGTAGTATCAGGAGCACGCGCGGATCAGCGCGGAATGAGCAGTTCTTC. Translation: CASSIRSTRGSARNEQFF.

The V gene is TRBV6-5, the J gene TRBJ2-2; D may be TRBD2 (5 bases). The CDR3 has 16 amino acids. Germline CDR1 MNHEY, CDR2 SVGAGI. V shed 4 bases and J shed 4 bases, with 16 bases lying between them. The CDR3 loop reads CASSLLESAGTGELFF. For the CDR3, the DNA is TGTGCCAGCAGTTTGTTAGAATCGGCGGGCACCGGGGAGCTGTTTTTT.

This chain links TRBV24-1 with TRBJ2-3; the match to TRBD2 covers 12 bases. Trimming at V came to 4 bases and at J to 6 bases, leaving 10 bases not matched to a gene. Germline CDR1 KGHDR, CDR2 SFDVKD. The CDR3 covers 17 residues. The CDR3 here is CATSDPALAGGPDTQYF. CDR3 nucleotide sequence: TGTGCCACCAGTGACCCCGCTCTAGCGGGAGGGCCCGATACGCAGTATTTT.

This clonotype turned up a few times. The J gene is TRBJ2-7, the V gene TRBV20-1; TRBD1 aligns across 9 bases. J gave up 4 bases and V 8 bases, and 6 bases lay outside the gene matches. Germline CDR1 and CDR2: DFQATT and SNEGSKA (reference sequence). The length of the CDR3 is 12 residues. The CDR3 sequence is CSSPTGGYEQYF. The DNA for the CDR3 is TGCAGTTCCCCGACAGGGGGATACGAGCAGTACTTC.

This clonotype appeared many times. The J gene is TRBJ1-6, the V gene TRBV4-1, with 7 nucleotides matching TRBD1. V gave up 4 bases and J gave up 7 bases; unmatched junction bases: 7. The CDR3 covers 15 residues. Germline V gives CDR1 MGHRA, CDR2 YSYEKL. CDR3 amino acids: CASSPPDRVNSPLHF. The CDR3 DNA follows: TGCGCCAGCAGCCCCCCAGACAGGGTCAATTCACCCCTCCACTTT.

The table lists this clonotype with many counts. The genes are TRBV10-3 and TRBJ1-5; no clear D gene. The length of the CDR3 is 13 residues. Trimming shortened V by 6 bases and J by 4 bases, and 10 bases separated the two germline ends. Germline lookup yields CDR1 ENHRY and CDR2 SYGVKD. The CDR3 reads CAIRRERNQPQHF. CDR3 bases: TGTGCCATCAGACGTGAGCGAAATCAGCCCCAGCATTTT.

Regarding this clonotype: Without the conserved terminal phenylalanine or tryptophan, this CDR3 likely stems from a read error. The chain recombines TRBV5-5 with TRBJ2-5; 9 bases map to TRBD2. Germline-derived CDR1 and CDR2 are SGHKS and YYEKEE (reference sequence). V dropped 0 bases and J dropped 1; count of bases not matched to a gene: 7. The CDR3 is made up of 17 amino acids. The CDR3 DNA sequence: TGTGCCAGCAGCTTGGCTCCAGCGGGAGGTGGCCAAGAGACCCAGTACCTC. This translates into CASSLAPAGGGQETQYL.

The rearrangement links TRBV29-1 to TRBJ1-1, with D tentatively TRBD1 (5 bases). The CDR3 totals 13 residues. Germline V gene lookup returns CDR1 SQVTM and CDR2 ANQGSEA. The V end lost 6 bases, the J end lost 8 bases, and 19 bases lay between the germline ends. This CDR3 reads CSVAPGTAREAFF. The CDR3 DNA reads TGCAGCGTGGCTCCCGGGACGGCACGGGAAGCTTTCTTT.

The genes are TRBV20-1 and TRBJ2-4; 7 bases are a match to TRBD1. V lost 6 bases and J lost 6; bases outside the gene matches: 11. This CDR3 has 14 amino acids. The germline CDR1 and CDR2 sequences are DFQATT and SNEGSKA (reference sequence). The CDR3: CSAADRVVGNIQYF. The CDR3 coding sequence is TGCAGTGCCGCTGACAGGGTTGTTGGAAACATTCAGTACTTC.

The rearrangement joins TRBV15 to TRBJ2-7, with 7 bases matching TRBD2. J lost 4 bases, V lost 0 bases, and 6 bases had no gene match. The CDR3 sequence is 15 residues long. The germline V gene has CDR1 LNHNV and CDR2 YYDKDF (reference sequence). In DNA, the CDR3 is TGTGCCACCAGCAGAGAGGGGACTACCGATTACGAGCAGTACGTC. Protein product: CATSREGTTDYEQYV.

This clonotype was detected a few times. The V call is TRBV6-2 or TRBV6-3, the J call TRBJ2-7, with 10 bases that match TRBD2. The CDR3 runs 15 residues. V dropped 1 base and J dropped 9; count of bases not matched to a gene: 9. The V gene's germline CDR1 is MNHEY and CDR2 SVGEGT. CDR3: CASSYFLAGVLVQYF. In DNA, the CDR3 is TGTGCCAGCAGTTACTTCCTAGCGGGAGTATTGGTGCAGTACTTC.